The 20 T cell receptor beta chains given below trace back to one sample, sequenced in a study of cytomegalovirus exposure and HLA in healthy donors. Both 60 Vbeta primers and 13 Jbeta primers went into the PCR. Produced via immunoSEQ multiplex PCR; TCRdb's table is partial and in-frame only. This sample has 150,000 to 160,000 clones, with 85% found just once. The sequencing sample was made of PBMCs. These receptor sequences come from a young woman in good health and CMV-seronegative.

V and J are TRBV7-2 and TRBJ1-5, with 11 positions matching TRBD1. Trimming cost V 8 bases and J 7 bases; bases outside gene matches: 4. This CDR3 spans 13 amino acids. Germline CDR1 SGHTA, CDR2 FQGNSA. In DNA, the CDR3 is TGTGCCAGCGGACAGGGGGCCGGGCAGCCCCAGCATTTT. This translates into CASGQGAGQPQHF.

The chain combines TRBV7-2 with TRBJ1-4; tentative D call: TRBD1 (5 bases). The CDR3 length is 13 residues. Germline CDR1 is SGHTA and CDR2 is FQGNSA. V was pared by 7 bases and J by 3 bases, with 9 bases between. The CDR3 spells CASTARANEKLFF. CDR3 sequence (DNA): TGTGCCAGCACGGCCAGGGCTAATGAAAAACTGTTTTTT.

The V call is TRBV28, the J call TRBJ2-5, with 12 bases lining up with TRBD2. The CDR3 totals 19 residues. V dropped 1 base and J dropped 4; count of bases not matched to a gene: 13. Germline CDR1 and CDR2: MDHEN and SYDVKM. CDR3 coding DNA: TGTGCCAGCAGTTTATCCACTCTAGCGGGGGGGAGGAGGCGAGAGACCCAGTACTTC. Encoded protein: CASSLSTLAGGRRRETQYF.

This sequence joins TRBV6-1 and TRBJ2-1; 7 bases match TRBD2. CDR3 size: 15 residues. V was clipped by 7 bases and J by 3 bases; unmatched bases: 9. CDR1 and CDR2 (germline): MNHNS, SASEGT. CDR3 nucleotides: TGTGCCAGCAAGGGGTCGATAGCGGGCTACAATGAGCAGTTCTTC. Translating gives CASKGSIAGYNEQFF.

CDR3 loop: CAWSAARGAYEQYF. The CDR3 DNA reads as TGTGCCTGGAGTGCTGCCAGGGGGGCCTACGAGCAGTACTTC. The chain combines TRBV30 with TRBJ2-7; a weak D match, TRBD1 (7 bases). The V end was cut by 1 base, the J end by 2 bases, with 12 bases between. The germline CDR1 and CDR2 sequences are GTSNPN and SVGIG (reference sequence). The CDR3 spans 14 residues.

The V call is TRBV10-3, the J call TRBJ2-7, with TRBD1 matching 10 bases. CDR1 is ENHRY, CDR2 SYGVKD, per germline. J lost 4 bases, V lost 9 bases, and 12 bases had no gene match. The CDR3 contains 15 residues. The CDR3: CAISSGTGVRYEQYF. The CDR3 DNA is TGTGCCATATCTTCGGGGACAGGGGTTCGGTACGAGCAGTACTTC.

The chain is built from TRBV28 and TRBJ1-3; the match to TRBD1 covers 7 bases. CDR1 is MDHEN, CDR2 SYDVKM, per germline. CDR3 length: 15 amino acids. Trimming at V came to 3 bases and at J to 2 bases, leaving 4 bases not matched to a gene. The CDR3 region is CASSFDRVTGNTIYF. The CDR3 bases are TGTGCCAGCAGTTTCGACAGGGTAACTGGAAACACCATATATTTT. Full variable domain (rest looked up from reference TRBV28 and TRBJ1-3): DVKVTQSSRYLVKRTGEKVFLECVQDMDHENMFWYRQDPGLGLRLIYFSYDVKMKEKGDIPEGYSVSREKKERFSLILESASTNQTSMYLCASSFDRVTGNTIYFGEGSWLTVV.

This rearrangement joins TRBV29-1 to TRBJ2-3; 12 bases line up with TRBD2. The CDR3 spans 14 residues. Per the germline V gene, CDR1 is SQVTM and CDR2 is ANQGSEA. Unmatched junction bases numbered 3, after V lost 5 bases and J lost 3 bases. The CDR3: CSVRLAGATDTQYF. Here the CDR3 DNA reads TGCAGCGTTCGACTAGCGGGGGCTACAGATACGCAGTATTTT.

The rearrangement uses TRBV7-8 and TRBJ2-5; 8 positions match TRBD2. CDR3 length equals 16 residues. Per germline, CDR1 SGHVS and CDR2 FQNEAQ. V lost 7 bases and J lost 5; bases outside the gene matches: 15. The CDR3 nucleotides are TGTGCCAGCACCCCGGGGAGAGCGGGGGATTGGGAGACCCAGTACTTC. This translates into CASTPGRAGDWETQYF.

The gene calls are TRBV4-3 and TRBJ2-1; TRBD2 matches at 8 bases. Germline CDR1 is LGHNA and CDR2 is YSLEER. V shed 0 bases and J 3 bases; nucleotides not matched to a gene: 7. This CDR3 spans 17 amino acids. This CDR3 reads CASSQDLRSGGYNEQFF. The DNA for the CDR3 is TGCGCCAGCAGCCAAGATCTGAGAAGCGGGGGCTACAATGAGCAGTTCTTC.

The V and J genes are TRBV7-9 and TRBJ2-2; perhaps TRBD2 as D (6 bases). Trimming left V 5 bases short and J 1 base short, with 14 bases between. CDR1 is SEHNR, CDR2 FQNEAQ, per germline (reference sequence). This CDR3 has 16 residues. The CDR3 region is CASSPTGLLNTGELFF. CDR3 DNA: TGTGCCAGCAGCCCCACGGGACTTTTGAACACCGGGGAGCTGTTTTTT.

The chain joins TRBV19 to TRBJ1-5; tentatively, D is TRBD1 (6 bases). Germline V gives CDR1 LNHDA, CDR2 SQIVND (reference sequence). The CDR3 consists of 16 residues. V gave up 4 bases and J gave up 0 bases, with 13 bases separating them. CDR3 amino acids: CASSRAGTHSNQPQHF. CDR3 coding DNA: TGTGCCAGTAGTAGGGCCGGGACACATAGCAATCAGCCCCAGCATTTT. The entire variable domain, with the rest obtained from reference TRBV19 and TRBJ1-5, is as follows: DGGITQSPKYLFRKEGQNVTLSCEQNLNHDAMYWYRQDPGQGLRLIYYSQIVNDFQKGDIAEGYSVSREKKESFPLTVTSAQKNPTAFYLCASSRAGTHSNQPQHFGDGTRLSIL.

V usage is TRBV27 and J usage is TRBJ1-5; TRBD1 aligns across 7 bases. In germline, CDR1 is MNHEY, CDR2 SMNVEV (reference sequence). V lost 3 bases to trimming and J lost 2 bases; unmatched junction nucleotides: 4. The CDR3 is made up of 15 amino acids. The CDR3 region is CASSFGGGGNQPQHF. The DNA of the CDR3 is TGTGCCAGCAGTTTTGGAGGGGGCGGCAATCAGCCCCAGCATTTT.

The chain combines TRBV4-2 with TRBJ2-5; 9 bases fit TRBD2. The J call is doubtful: the DNA matches TRBJ2-7 better. The germline CDR1 and CDR2 sequences are LGHNA and YNFKEQ. The CDR3 has 18 amino acids. The CDR3 DNA reads TGTGCCAGCAGCCAAGATATGGTAGCGGGAGCCCTCTCCTACGAGCAGTACTTC. As protein: CASSQDMVAGALSYEQYF.

This clone was detected only once. The chain links TRBV29-1 to TRBJ1-3, with 9 bases fitting TRBD1. CDR1 and CDR2 (germline): SQVTM, ANQGSEA. The length of the CDR3 is 13 residues. J lost 4 bases, V lost 6 bases, and 4 bases had no gene match. Here the CDR3 DNA reads TGCAGCGTACGACAGGGGGTCGGAAACACCATATATTTT. It translates to CSVRQGVGNTIYF.

The V and J genes are TRBV7-2 and TRBJ2-5; D gene ambiguous. The CDR3 has 13 amino acids. V lost 5 bases to trimming and J lost 1 base, with 8 bases between them. The V gene's germline CDR1 is SGHTA and CDR2 FQGNSA. CDR3 in amino acids: CASSPAIQETQYF. The CDR3 DNA reads as TGTGCCAGCAGCCCCGCTATCCAAGAGACCCAGTACTTC.

This clone has more than one count but fewer than ten. The CDR3 is CASSSTGGEKLFF. The CDR3 DNA follows: TGTGCCAGCAGTTCGACAGGGGGCGAAAAACTGTTTTTT. This chain joins TRBV7-9 and TRBJ1-4; 10 nucleotides line up with TRBD1. The V segment lost 6 bases and the J segment 8 bases; nucleotides outside the gene matches: 3. Germline lookup yields CDR1 SEHNR and CDR2 FQNEAQ (reference sequence). This CDR3 is 13 amino acids long.

CDR3 DNA sequence: TGCGCCAGCAGCACCGACAGTGCCTGGGGCAATGAGCAGTTCTTC. Its translation: CASSTDSAWGNEQFF. The chain uses TRBV5-1 and TRBJ2-1, with D possibly matching TRBD1 (5 bases). With 4 bases removed from V and 6 bases from J, the gap between germline ends came to 17 bases. The CDR3 runs 15 residues. Germline V CDR1 and CDR2: SGHRS, YFSETQ.

The rearrangement joins TRBV30 to TRBJ2-1; TRBD2 matches at 7 bases. The junction had 4 bases not matched to a gene; V was cut back by 1 base and J by 7 bases. The germline gives CDR1 GTSNPN, CDR2 SVGIG (reference sequence). This CDR3 has 13 residues. CDR3 sequence: CAWSGAGNNEQFF. The CDR3 DNA follows: TGTGCCTGGAGTGGAGCGGGAAATAATGAGCAGTTCTTC. The whole variable domain, remainder taken from reference TRBV30 and TRBJ2-1, is SQTIHQWPATLVQPVGSPLSLECTVEGTSNPNLYWYRQAAGRGLQLLFYSVGIGQISSEVPQNLSASRPQDRQFILSSKKLLLSDSGFYLCAWSGAGNNEQFFGPGTRLTVL.

V usage is TRBV5-1 and J usage is TRBJ2-3; 11 bases map to TRBD2. V lost 5 bases, J lost 7 bases, and 6 bases stayed unmatched. Germline CDR1 SGHRS, CDR2 YFSETQ. The CDR3 covers 14 residues. Here the CDR3 DNA reads TGCGCCAGCAGACCTAGCGGGGGGCTCTATACGCAGTATTTT. Its protein is CASRPSGGLYTQYF.